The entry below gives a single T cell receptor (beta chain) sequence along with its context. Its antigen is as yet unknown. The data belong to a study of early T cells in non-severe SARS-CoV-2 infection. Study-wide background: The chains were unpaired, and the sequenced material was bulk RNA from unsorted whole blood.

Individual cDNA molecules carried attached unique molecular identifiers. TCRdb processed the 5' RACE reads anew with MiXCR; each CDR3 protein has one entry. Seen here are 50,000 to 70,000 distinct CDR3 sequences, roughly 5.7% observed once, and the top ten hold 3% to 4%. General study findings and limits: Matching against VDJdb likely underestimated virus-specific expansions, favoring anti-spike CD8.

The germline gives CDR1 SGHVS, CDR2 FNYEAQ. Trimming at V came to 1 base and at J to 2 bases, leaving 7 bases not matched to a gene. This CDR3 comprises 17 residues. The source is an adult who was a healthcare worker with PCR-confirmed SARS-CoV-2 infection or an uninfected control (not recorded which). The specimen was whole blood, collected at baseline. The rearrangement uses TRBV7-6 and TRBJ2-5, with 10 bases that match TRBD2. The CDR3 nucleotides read TGTGCCAGCAGCTTAGTTCTAAGCGGGAGGGTGCAAGAGACCCAGTACTTC. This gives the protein CASSLVLSGRVQETQYF.